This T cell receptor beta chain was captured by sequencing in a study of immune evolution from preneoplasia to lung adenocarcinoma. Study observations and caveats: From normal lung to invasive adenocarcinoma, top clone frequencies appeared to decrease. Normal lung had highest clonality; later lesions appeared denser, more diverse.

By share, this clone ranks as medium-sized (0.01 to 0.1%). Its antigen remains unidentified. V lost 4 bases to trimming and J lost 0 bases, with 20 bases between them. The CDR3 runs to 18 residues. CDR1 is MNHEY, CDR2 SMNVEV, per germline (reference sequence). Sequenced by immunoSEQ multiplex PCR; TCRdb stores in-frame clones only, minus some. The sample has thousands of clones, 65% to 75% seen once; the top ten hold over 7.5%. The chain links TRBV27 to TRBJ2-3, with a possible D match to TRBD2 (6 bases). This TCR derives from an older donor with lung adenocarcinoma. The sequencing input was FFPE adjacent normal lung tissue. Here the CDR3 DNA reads TGTGCCAGCAGTTATAGCCTTAGCGGAGACCCTAGCACAGATACGCAGTATTTT. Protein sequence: CASSYSLSGDPSTDTQYF.